This T cell receptor (beta chain) was identified in a study of beta chain features in type 1 diabetes. Study-wide background: All samples combined gave 107,917,701 sorted cells for examination.

The CDR3 sequence is 17 residues long. The ends lost 3 bases at V and 1 base at J; junction bases unmatched: 8. CDR1 KGHSH and CDR2 LQKENI come from the germline V gene. Expressed TCRB transcripts were sequenced because the entire RNA isolate underwent reverse transcription. Some 3.3 million reads was the average for naive, central memory and regulatory T cell samples. The repertoire was sequenced with immunoSEQ multiplex PCR; TCRdb's copy has only in-frame clones and lacks some. The sample yields 200,000 to 250,000 clones, approximately 11% seen once. Each of the CD4+ naive, central memory, regulatory and stem cell-like memory populations was sorted via CD45RO/CCR7/CD25/CD127/CD95/CD27. This clone was found many times.

V gene TRBV18 combines with J gene TRBJ2-1; 8 nucleotides match TRBD2. The sequenced sample consisted of central memory CD4+ T cells from blood. The clonotype comes from a man aged 18 to 35 in good health. The CDR3 bases are TGTGCCAGCTCACCCGATTCTAGCGGGCAATCCTACAATGAGCAGTTCTTC. It yields the protein CASSPDSSGQSYNEQFF.